Reported below is one T cell receptor beta chain. Expressed TCRB transcripts were sequenced because the entire RNA isolate underwent reverse transcription. This table comes from immunoSEQ multiplex PCR, and its TCRdb copy is limited to in-frame clones, with some not included. The sample includes under 900,000 clones, about a sixth of them seen just once. The record originates from a study of beta chain features in type 1 diabetes. The CDR3 spans 15 residues. Trimming removed 1 base at V and 1 base at J, with 9 bases between. Germline CDR1 and CDR2: SEHNR and FQNEAQ (reference sequence). The sample taken for sequencing was naive CD4+ T cells from blood. This rearrangement joins TRBV7-9 to TRBJ2-3, with D possibly matching TRBD2 (5 bases). This clonotype was sampled from a woman aged 18-29 years in good health. The CDR3 spells CASSLGGPRTDTQYF. As DNA, the CDR3 is TGTGCCAGCAGCTTAGGAGGGCCGCGCACAGATACGCAGTATTTT.